The next 30 T cell receptor beta chains were all read from a single sample in a study of molecular identifiers for immune sequencing clone quantification. TCRdb used MiXCR to reprocess the PCR reads, holding one entry per CDR3 protein. The table includes under 650,000 distinct CDR3 sequences, 20% detected once. The sample taken for sequencing was naive CD8+ T cells from blood, with Jurkat cell RNA spiked in. Subset meaning: FACS-sorted CD8+CD4-CCR7+CD45RA+ naive T cells. The receptors here all came from a human donor in good health. Some libraries in this study had Jurkat cell RNA spiked in.

V is TRBV27 and J is TRBJ2-1; D is possibly TRBD1 (6 bases). There are 18 residues in the CDR3. Germline CDR1 MNHEY, CDR2 SMNVEV (reference sequence). V lost 3 bases, J lost 3 bases, and 21 bases lay in between. CDR3 sequence reads: CASSFVPGVNQLYNEQFF. CDR3 sequence (DNA): TGTGCCAGCAGTTTCGTACCAGGGGTTAACCAGCTCTACAATGAGCAGTTCTTC.

This clonotype has a count of ten or more. This rearrangement joins TRBV16 to TRBJ1-1; TRBD1 might be the D (5 bases). In germline, CDR1 is KGHSY, CDR2 FQNENV. The length of the CDR3 is 16 residues. V lost 1 base, J lost 6 bases, and 18 bases lay in between. CDR3 loop: CASSQWGEGPRAEAFF. The CDR3 nucleotides are TGTGCCAGCAGCCAATGGGGGGAAGGGCCGAGGGCTGAAGCTTTCTTT.

With respect to this clonotype: Since a much larger clone is just one base distant, this may be a read error. The chain employs TRBV7-9 and TRBJ1-3, with D perhaps matching TRBD1 (5 bases). The CDR3 sequence is 15 residues long. The V gene's germline CDR1 is SEHNR and CDR2 FQNEAQ (reference sequence). The CDR3: CASGLDEGPGNTIYF. The CDR3 nucleotides are TGTGCCAGCGGCTTAGACGAGGGGCCTGGAAACACCATATATTTT.

The chain is built from TRBV2 and TRBJ1-2; no clear D gene. The CDR3 totals 15 residues. Trimming removed 6 bases from V and 0 bases from J, with 14 bases in between. The germline V gene has CDR1 SNHLY and CDR2 FYNNEI. CDR3 bases: TGTGCCAGCAGCGGTCACGGCGCCGCTAACTATGGCTACACCTTC. Translating gives CASSGHGAANYGYTF.

The chain has TRBV7-9 and TRBJ2-1, with a possible D match to TRBD2 (5 bases). Germline values: CDR1 SEHNR, CDR2 FQNEAQ (reference sequence). The CDR3 contains 15 residues. V gave up 5 bases and J gave up 5 bases, with 16 bases separating them. The CDR3 DNA is TGTGCCAGCAGCCCACCTACTAGACGCCACAATGAGCAGTTCTTC. It codes for CASSPPTRRHNEQFF. The whole variable domain, filled in from reference TRBV7-9 and TRBJ2-1, reads DTGVSQNPRHKITKRGQNVTFRCDPISEHNRLYWYRQTLGQGPEFLTYFQNEAQLEKSRLLSDRFSAERPKGSFSTLEIQRTEQGDSAMYLCASSPPTRRHNEQFFGPGTRLTVL.

J is TRBJ2-2 and V is TRBV6-2 or TRBV6-3; 8 nucleotides agree with TRBD1. There are 15 residues in the CDR3. Germline loops: CDR1 MNHEY, CDR2 SVGEGT. Germline trimming cut 6 bases from V and 4 bases from J; bases unmatched to any gene: 7. This CDR3 is CASSWTGRATGELFF. The CDR3, as DNA: TGTGCCAGCAGCTGGACAGGGCGGGCCACCGGGGAGCTGTTTTTT.

This clonotype was recorded at least ten times. CDR3 sequence: CASSLSQGGEEQYF. CDR3 coding DNA: TGTGCCAGCAGCTTATCACAGGGGGGGGAGGAGCAGTACTTC. The rearrangement links TRBV7-9 to TRBJ2-7; maybe TRBD1 (8 bases). The CDR3 has 14 residues. CDR1 is SEHNR, CDR2 FQNEAQ, per germline (reference sequence). Trimming stripped 2 bases from V and 7 bases from J, with 15 bases between.

This rearrangement joins TRBV11-3 to TRBJ1-5; 9 bases are a match to TRBD1. From germline, CDR1 is SGHNT and CDR2 YENEEA. V shed 5 bases and J 3 bases; nucleotides not matched to a gene: 11. The CDR3 has 17 residues. CDR3 DNA: TGTGCCAGCAGCGCCTGGGACAGGGTATTGCCCAATCAGCCCCAGCATTTT. This encodes CASSAWDRVLPNQPQHF.

This clonotype was observed at least ten times. CDR3 in DNA: TGTGCCAGCAGTCGACAGGGTTTGGGCAATCAGCCCCAGCATTTT. It translates to CASSRQGLGNQPQHF. V is TRBV12-3 or TRBV12-4 and J is TRBJ1-5; 7 bases agree with TRBD1. V lost 5 bases, J lost 2 bases, and 6 bases stayed unmatched. The CDR3 extends over 15 amino acids.

This clonotype was observed at least ten times. The rearrangement joins TRBV2 to TRBJ2-5; tentatively, D is TRBD2 (5 bases). Germline V gene data show CDR1 as SNHLY and CDR2 as FYNNEI. This CDR3 is built from 13 residues. V lost 8 bases to trimming and J lost 3 bases, with 13 bases between them. The CDR3: CASSGYGEETQYF. The DNA of the CDR3 is TGTGCCAGCTCGGGGTACGGGGAAGAGACCCAGTACTTC.

The table lists this clonotype with many counts. The chain has TRBV27 and TRBJ2-7; no reliable D call. Trimming shortened V by 3 bases and J by 3 bases, and 9 bases separated the two germline ends. Germline V gene lookup returns CDR1 MNHEY and CDR2 SMNVEV (reference sequence). CDR3 length: 13 residues. CDR3 protein: CASSFGRSYEQYF. Written as DNA, the CDR3 is TGTGCCAGCAGTTTTGGCAGGAGCTACGAGCAGTACTTC.

Remarks on this clonotype: A read error may account for a junction end that differs from germline. The rearrangement links TRBV27 to TRBJ2-5, with 11 bases matching TRBD1. The germline V gene encodes CDR1 MNHEY and CDR2 SMNVEV (reference sequence). The CDR3 is 16 residues long. In DNA, the CDR3 is TGTGCCAGCAGTCCCCGGACAGGGGGCTACCAAGAGACCCAGTGCTTC. Its protein is CASSPRTGGYQETQCF.

This clonotype was counted ten times or more. The chain uses TRBV7-9 and TRBJ1-4; a possible D gene is TRBD1 (5 bases). Between the trimmed V and J ends, which lost 1 base and 0 bases, there was a span of 12 bases. The CDR3 is 17 residues long. Germline values: CDR1 SEHNR, CDR2 FQNEAQ (reference sequence). The CDR3 here is CASSLGTRGATNEKLFF. CDR3 nucleotides: TGTGCCAGCAGCTTAGGGACGCGGGGGGCAACTAATGAAAAACTGTTTTTT.

This clonotype was counted a single time. A read error may be the cause here, since a much bigger clone is one base away. This chain links TRBV2 with TRBJ1-1, with 7 bases fitting TRBD1. The CDR3 consists of 14 residues. CDR1 SNHLY and CDR2 FYNNEI come from the germline V gene. The ends lost 4 bases at V and 6 bases at J; junction bases unmatched: 8. The DNA for the CDR3 is TGTGCCAGCAGTGGCTGGGACAGAGCCGCTGAAGCTTTCTTT. Residues: CASSGWDRAAEAFF.

This clonotype was found many times. CDR3 sequence reads: CASSLASRWLAGNSYEQYF. As DNA, the CDR3 is TGCGCCAGCAGCTTGGCCTCAAGATGGCTAGCGGGGAACTCCTACGAGCAGTACTTC. The gene calls are TRBV5-1 and TRBJ2-7; 9 bases are shared with TRBD2. V was pared by 0 bases and J by 0 bases, with 13 bases of the junction left unmatched. Germline V CDR1 and CDR2: SGHRS, YFSETQ. The CDR3 covers 19 residues. The variable domain in full, completed from reference TRBV5-1 and TRBJ2-7, reads KAGVTQTPRYLIKTRGQQVTLSCSPISGHRSVSWYQQTPGQGLQFLFEYFSETQRNKGNFPGRFSGRQFSNSRSEMNVSTLELGDSALYLCASSLASRWLAGNSYEQYFGPGTRLTVT.

The chain uses TRBV6-6 and TRBJ2-2, with D perhaps matching TRBD2 (6 bases). The germline CDR1 and CDR2 sequences are MNHNY and SVGAGI (reference sequence). With 7 bases removed from V and 5 bases from J, the gap between germline ends came to 23 bases. This CDR3 spans 17 amino acids. As DNA, the CDR3 is TGTGCCAGCAACCAGGACTACCTGGGCCTTGTTACCGGGGAGCTGTTTTTT. Residues: CASNQDYLGLVTGELFF.

The table lists this clonotype with a few counts. The chain is built from TRBV18 and TRBJ2-3; 7 bases fit TRBD2. The CDR3 contains 16 residues. In germline, CDR1 is KGHSH, CDR2 LQKENI. The trim removed 0 bases at V and 0 bases at J, leaving 3 bases unmatched. CDR3: CASSPPAGTSTDTQYF. The DNA of the CDR3 is TGTGCCAGCTCACCACCAGCGGGGACTAGCACAGATACGCAGTATTTT.

This clonotype occurred many times. The chain carries TRBV4-3 and TRBJ2-7, with a possible D match to TRBD1 (5 bases). In germline, CDR1 is LGHNA, CDR2 YSLEER. V lost 1 base to trimming and J lost 0 bases, with 16 bases between them. CDR3 length: 17 amino acids. The CDR3, as DNA: TGCGCCAGCAGCCAAGGGACGGACATCAGGAGCTCCTACGAGCAGTACTTC. Translated: CASSQGTDIRSSYEQYF.

With regard to this clonotype: It is likely a read error, because the conserved phenylalanine at the end of the CDR3 is missing. The J gene is TRBJ2-3, the V gene TRBV9, with TRBD2 matching over 11 bases. CDR1 and CDR2 (germline): SGDLS, YYNGEE. With 3 bases clipped from V and 0 bases from J, the junction kept 3 bases outside the gene matches. This CDR3 has 16 residues. The CDR3 is CASSAGLAESTDTQYL. CDR3 bases: TGTGCCAGCAGCGCGGGACTAGCGGAGAGCACAGATACGCAGTATCTT.

This clonotype came up many times. The chain couples TRBV6-2 or TRBV6-3 to TRBJ2-5; D is undetermined. Looked up from germline, CDR1 is MNHEY and CDR2 is SVGEGT. The CDR3 loop spans 11 amino acids. The V and J ends lost 2 bases and 4 bases respectively, with 2 bases between them. CDR3: CASSYPETQYF. As DNA, the CDR3 is TGTGCCAGCAGTTACCCAGAGACCCAGTACTTC.

Concerning this clonotype itself: This may arise from a read error, as a much more abundant clone is one base away. CDR3 region: CASSLLSRGDEQFF. CDR3 DNA sequence: TGTGCCAGCAGTTTACTGAGTAGGGGTGATGAGCAGTTCTTC. The genes are TRBV28 and TRBJ2-1, with D perhaps matching TRBD1 (5 bases). The CDR3 extends over 14 amino acids. V was shortened by 2 bases and J by 8 bases, with 13 bases between the two germline ends. Germline V gene lookup returns CDR1 MDHEN and CDR2 SYDVKM.

On this clonotype itself: A read error may be the cause here, since a much bigger clone is one base away. This chain links TRBV28 with TRBJ1-2; D possibly corresponds to TRBD1 (5 bases). The V end was cut by 4 bases, the J end by 3 bases, with 15 bases between. From germline, CDR1 is MDHEN and CDR2 SYDVKM. CDR3 length: 15 amino acids. CDR3 amino acids: CASSSGQTGHYGYTF. DNA of the CDR3: TGTGCCAGCAGTTCAGGACAAACCGGACACTATGGCTACACCTTC.

This clonotype came up many times. The chain carries TRBV2 and TRBJ1-5; D is uncertain. Trimming removed 5 bases at V and 2 bases at J, with 16 bases between. The germline V gene has CDR1 SNHLY and CDR2 FYNNEI. The CDR3 consists of 16 residues. The CDR3 DNA reads as TGTGCCAGCAGTCTCTGGGAAGAGGTTGGCAATCAGCCCCAGCATTTT. This sequence encodes CASSLWEEVGNQPQHF. Based on the CDR3 plus reference TRBV2 and TRBJ1-5, the full variable domain is EPEVTQTPSHQVTQMGQEVILRCVPISNHLYFYWYRQILGQKVEFLVSFYNNEISEKSEIFDDQFSVERPDGSNFTLKIRSTKLEDSAMYFCASSLWEEVGNQPQHFGDGTRLSIL.

In this sample, this clonotype turned up many times. The gene calls are TRBV29-1 and TRBJ2-1; 10 bases fit TRBD2. This CDR3 has 13 residues. Germline V lookup: CDR1 SQVTM, CDR2 ANQGSEA. The V gene end was trimmed by 4 bases and the J gene end by 5 bases; junction bases not matched to a gene: 2. The CDR3 region is CSVAGTSDNEQFF. In DNA, the CDR3 is TGCAGCGTTGCTGGGACTAGCGACAATGAGCAGTTCTTC.

As concerns this clonotype: This could be a read error, since a much larger clone is one nucleotide away. This chain connects TRBV19 to TRBJ1-1; unclear D gene. Germline CDR1 is LNHDA and CDR2 is SQIVND (reference sequence). CDR3 length equals 13 residues. CDR3 sequence (DNA): TGTGTCAGTAGAAAAAGTGCGAACACTGAAGCTTTCTTT. Translated, it gives CVSRKSANTEAFF.

Regarding this clonotype: A clone one base away is much larger, so this may be a read error. The V gene is TRBV20-1, the J gene TRBJ2-2; D unresolved. Trimming pared 1 base from V and 5 bases from J, leaving 11 bases between. The CDR3 has 14 amino acids. Germline values: CDR1 DFQATT, CDR2 SNEGSKA (reference sequence). The DNA of the CDR3 is TGCAGTGCTAGAGGGGGTGCACGGACCGGGGAGCTGTTTTTT. Translating gives CSARGGARTGELFF.

As to this clonotype: Because it lacks the conserved phenylalanine or tryptophan at the end, this CDR3 is likely a read error. The chain has TRBV6-2 or TRBV6-3 and TRBJ2-1, with 7 positions matching TRBD1. The V and J ends lost 8 bases and 5 bases, in that order; junction bases with no gene match: 6. There are 13 residues in the CDR3. CDR1 is MNHEY and CDR2 is SVGEGT in the germline V gene. In DNA form, the CDR3 reads TGTGCCAGCGCCGGGACAGCCCACAATGAGCAGTTCTCC. Translated, it gives CASAGTAHNEQFS.

A note on this clonotype: A much more abundant neighbour one base away suggests this may be a read error. The chain links TRBV27 to TRBJ2-7; TRBD2 might be the D (6 bases). The germline V gene encodes CDR1 MNHEY and CDR2 SMNVEV (reference sequence). This CDR3 has 14 residues. The V gene lost 8 bases and the J gene lost 0 bases, with 14 bases spanning the gap. The CDR3 sequence: CASGPLAYSYEQYF. Here the CDR3 DNA reads TGTGCCAGCGGTCCTCTAGCGTACTCCTACGAGCAGTACTTC.

This clonotype has only a few counts. This rearrangement joins TRBV6-5 to TRBJ1-1; the D gene is possibly TRBD1 (5 bases). Trimming stripped 6 bases from V and 4 bases from J, with 15 bases between. CDR3 length equals 14 residues. The V gene's germline CDR1 is MNHEY and CDR2 SVGAGI. The CDR3 is CASRPRGGSTEAFF. In nucleotides, the CDR3 is TGTGCCAGCAGGCCTAGGGGCGGAAGCACTGAAGCTTTCTTT.

The chain carries TRBV11-3 and TRBJ2-3; tentatively, D is TRBD2 (6 bases). In germline, CDR1 is SGHNT, CDR2 YENEEA. V shed 1 base and J shed 0 bases, with 11 bases lying between them. The CDR3 length is 16 residues. For the CDR3, the DNA is TGTGCCAGCAGCTTAGGTTCAGGACTAAGCACAGATACGCAGTATTTT. Its protein product is CASSLGSGLSTDTQYF. The full variable domain, with the rest looked up from reference TRBV11-3 and TRBJ2-3, is EAGVVQSPRYKIIEKKQPVAFWCNPISGHNTLYWYLQNLGQGPELLIRYENEEAVDDSQLPKDRFSAERLKGVDSTLKIQPAELGDSAVYLCASSLGSGLSTDTQYFGPGTRLTVL.